This entry lists 2 T cell receptor beta chains sequenced from one sample in a study of Ad26.COV2.S vaccination and SARS-CoV-2 variants. Only in-frame clones appear in the TCRdb table, and some are missing; sequencing was by immunoSEQ multiplex PCR. The data contain fewer than 500,000 clones, about nine tenths of them singletons. This sample's treatment: around 19 received Ad26.COV2.S at low or high dose, single or two shots; roughly five received placebo; per-sample allocation not given. Following the first vaccine or placebo injection, samples were taken on day 63. The material sequenced was peripheral blood, taken in a trial of Ad26.COV2.S vaccine versus placebo. These receptors originate from a person between 18 and 60 years old who received the Ad26.COV2.S COVID-19 vaccine or a placebo.

The chain is built from TRBV2 and TRBJ1-2, with D perhaps matching TRBD1 (6 bases). The CDR3 length is 14 residues. Germline CDR1 reads SNHLY; CDR2 reads FYNNEI. The V end lost 2 bases, the J end lost 4 bases, and 11 bases lay between the germline ends. The CDR3 sequence is CASSEQGQGYGYTF. The DNA of the CDR3 is TGTGCCAGCAGTGAACAGGGGCAGGGCTATGGCTACACCTTC.

This chain joins TRBV7-9 and TRBJ2-7; D unresolved. Germline V gene lookup returns CDR1 SEHNR and CDR2 FQNEAQ (reference sequence). V was pared by 0 bases and J by 3 bases, with 3 bases between. The CDR3 consists of 12 residues. The CDR3 DNA follows: TGTGCCAGCAGCTTAGCACGCTACGAGCAGTACTTC. Translating it yields CASSLARYEQYF. The complete variable domain, with remaining parts taken from reference TRBV7-9 and TRBJ2-7, reads DTGVSQNPRHKITKRGQNVTFRCDPISEHNRLYWYRQTLGQGPEFLTYFQNEAQLEKSRLLSDRFSAERPKGSFSTLEIQRTEQGDSAMYLCASSLARYEQYFGPGTRLTVT.